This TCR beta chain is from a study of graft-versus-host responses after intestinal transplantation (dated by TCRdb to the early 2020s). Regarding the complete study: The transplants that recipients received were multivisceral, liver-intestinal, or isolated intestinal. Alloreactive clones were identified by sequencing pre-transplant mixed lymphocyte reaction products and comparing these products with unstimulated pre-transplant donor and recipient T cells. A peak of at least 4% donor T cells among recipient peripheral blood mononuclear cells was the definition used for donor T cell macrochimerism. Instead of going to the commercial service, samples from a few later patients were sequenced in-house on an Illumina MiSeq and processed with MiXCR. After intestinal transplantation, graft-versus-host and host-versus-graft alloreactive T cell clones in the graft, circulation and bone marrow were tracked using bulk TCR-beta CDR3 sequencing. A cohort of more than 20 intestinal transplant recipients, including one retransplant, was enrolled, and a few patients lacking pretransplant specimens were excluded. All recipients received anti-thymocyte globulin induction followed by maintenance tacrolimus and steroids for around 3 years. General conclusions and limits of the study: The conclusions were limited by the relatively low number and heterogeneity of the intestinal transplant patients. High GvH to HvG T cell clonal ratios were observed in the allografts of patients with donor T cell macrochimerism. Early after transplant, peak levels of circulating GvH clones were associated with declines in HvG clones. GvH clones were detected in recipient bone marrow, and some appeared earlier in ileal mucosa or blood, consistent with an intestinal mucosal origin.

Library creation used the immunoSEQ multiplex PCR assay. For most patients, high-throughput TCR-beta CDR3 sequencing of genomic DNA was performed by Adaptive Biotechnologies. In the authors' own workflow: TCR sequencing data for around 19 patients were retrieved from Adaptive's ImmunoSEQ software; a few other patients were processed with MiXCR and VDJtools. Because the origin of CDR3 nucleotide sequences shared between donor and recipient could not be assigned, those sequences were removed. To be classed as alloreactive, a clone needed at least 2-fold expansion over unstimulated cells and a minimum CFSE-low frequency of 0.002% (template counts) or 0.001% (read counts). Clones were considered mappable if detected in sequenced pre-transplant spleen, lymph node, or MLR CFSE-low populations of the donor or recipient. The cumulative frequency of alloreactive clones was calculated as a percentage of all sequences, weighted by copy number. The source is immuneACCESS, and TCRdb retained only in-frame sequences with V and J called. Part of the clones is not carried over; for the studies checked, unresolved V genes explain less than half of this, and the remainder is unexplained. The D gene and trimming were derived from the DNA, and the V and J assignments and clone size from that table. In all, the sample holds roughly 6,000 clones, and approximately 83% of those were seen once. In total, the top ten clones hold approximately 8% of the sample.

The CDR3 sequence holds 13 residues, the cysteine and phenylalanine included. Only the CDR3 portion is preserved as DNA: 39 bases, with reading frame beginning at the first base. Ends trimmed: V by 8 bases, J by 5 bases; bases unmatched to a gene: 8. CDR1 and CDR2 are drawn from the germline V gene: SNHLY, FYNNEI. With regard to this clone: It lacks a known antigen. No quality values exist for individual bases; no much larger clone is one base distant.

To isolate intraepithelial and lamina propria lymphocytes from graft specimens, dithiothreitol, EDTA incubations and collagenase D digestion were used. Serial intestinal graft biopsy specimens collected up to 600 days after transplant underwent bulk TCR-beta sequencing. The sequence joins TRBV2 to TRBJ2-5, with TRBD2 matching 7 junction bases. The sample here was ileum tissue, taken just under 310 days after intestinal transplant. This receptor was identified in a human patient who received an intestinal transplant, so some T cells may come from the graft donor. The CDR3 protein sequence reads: CASRSGEGETQYF. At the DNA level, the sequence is TGTGCCAGCCGGTCCGGGGAGGGGGAGACCCAGTACTTC.